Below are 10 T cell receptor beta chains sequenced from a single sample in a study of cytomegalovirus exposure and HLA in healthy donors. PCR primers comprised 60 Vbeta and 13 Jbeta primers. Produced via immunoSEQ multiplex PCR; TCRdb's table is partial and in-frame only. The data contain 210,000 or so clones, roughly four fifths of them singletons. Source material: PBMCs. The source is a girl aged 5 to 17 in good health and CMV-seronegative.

The CDR3 region is CASRADSYEQYF. CDR3 DNA sequence: TGTGCCAGCAGAGCGGACAGCTACGAGCAGTACTTC. The chain couples TRBV6-1 to TRBJ2-7, with D possibly being TRBD1 (6 bases). Germline assignment: CDR1 MNHNS and CDR2 SASEGT. The CDR3 has 12 amino acids. V dropped 6 bases and J dropped 3 bases, with 9 bases sitting between them.

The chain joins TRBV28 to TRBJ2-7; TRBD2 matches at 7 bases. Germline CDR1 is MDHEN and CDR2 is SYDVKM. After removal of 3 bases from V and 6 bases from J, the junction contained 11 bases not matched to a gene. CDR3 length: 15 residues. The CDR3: CASSLVGGRVGEQYF. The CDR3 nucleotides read TGTGCCAGCAGTTTGGTGGGAGGGAGGGTTGGCGAGCAGTACTTC.

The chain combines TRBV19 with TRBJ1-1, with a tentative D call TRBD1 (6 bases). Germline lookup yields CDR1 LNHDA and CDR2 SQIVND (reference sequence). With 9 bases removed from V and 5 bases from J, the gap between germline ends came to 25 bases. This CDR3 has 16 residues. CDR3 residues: CASTLPLQGMRTEAFF. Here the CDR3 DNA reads TGTGCCAGCACCCTCCCCCTACAGGGCATGAGGACTGAAGCTTTCTTT. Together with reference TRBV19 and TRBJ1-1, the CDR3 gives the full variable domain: DGGITQSPKYLFRKEGQNVTLSCEQNLNHDAMYWYRQDPGQGLRLIYYSQIVNDFQKGDIAEGYSVSREKKESFPLTVTSAQKNPTAFYLCASTLPLQGMRTEAFFGQGTRLTVV.

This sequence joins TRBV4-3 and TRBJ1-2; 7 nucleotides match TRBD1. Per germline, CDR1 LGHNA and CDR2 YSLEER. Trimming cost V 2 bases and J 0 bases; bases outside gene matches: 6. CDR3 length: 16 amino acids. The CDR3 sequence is CASSQTYRGTNYGYTF. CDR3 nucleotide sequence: TGCGCCAGCAGCCAAACTTACAGGGGAACTAACTATGGCTACACCTTC.

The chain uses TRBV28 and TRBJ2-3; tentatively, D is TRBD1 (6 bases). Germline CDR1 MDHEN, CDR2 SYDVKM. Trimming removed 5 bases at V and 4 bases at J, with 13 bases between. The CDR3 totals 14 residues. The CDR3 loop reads CASSHRQDPDTQYF. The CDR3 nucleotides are TGTGCCAGCAGTCACCGACAGGATCCAGATACGCAGTATTTT.

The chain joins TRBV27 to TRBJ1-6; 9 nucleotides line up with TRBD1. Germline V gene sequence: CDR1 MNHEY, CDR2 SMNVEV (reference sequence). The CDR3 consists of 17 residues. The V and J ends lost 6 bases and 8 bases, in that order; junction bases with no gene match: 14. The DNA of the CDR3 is TGTGCCAGCAGCACCCGACCCGGACAGGGGAGGGATTCACCCCTCCACTTT. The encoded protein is CASSTRPGQGRDSPLHF.

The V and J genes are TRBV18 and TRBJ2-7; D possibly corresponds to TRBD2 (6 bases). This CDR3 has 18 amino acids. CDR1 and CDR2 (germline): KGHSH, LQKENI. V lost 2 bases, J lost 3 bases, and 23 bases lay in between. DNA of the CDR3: TGTGCCAGCTCACCAACAGGTCGGGAGCCAGGCTTCAGCTACGAGCAGTACTTC. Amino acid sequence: CASSPTGREPGFSYEQYF.

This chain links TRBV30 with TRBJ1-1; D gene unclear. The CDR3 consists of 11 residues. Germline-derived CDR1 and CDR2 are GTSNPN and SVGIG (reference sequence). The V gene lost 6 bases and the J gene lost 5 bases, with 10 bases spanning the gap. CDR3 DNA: TGTGCCTGTGTCCTAGTGACTGAAGCTTTCTTT. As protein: CACVLVTEAFF.

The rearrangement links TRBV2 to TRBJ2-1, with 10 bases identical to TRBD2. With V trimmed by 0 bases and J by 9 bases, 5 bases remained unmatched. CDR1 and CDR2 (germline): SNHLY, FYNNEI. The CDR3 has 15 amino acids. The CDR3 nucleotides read TGTGCCAGCAGTGAAGCAGGCCTAGCGGGAGCTGAGCAGTTCTTC. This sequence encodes CASSEAGLAGAEQFF. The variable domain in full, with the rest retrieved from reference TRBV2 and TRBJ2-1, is EPEVTQTPSHQVTQMGQEVILRCVPISNHLYFYWYRQILGQKVEFLVSFYNNEISEKSEIFDDQFSVERPDGSNFTLKIRSTKLEDSAMYFCASSEAGLAGAEQFFGPGTRLTVL.

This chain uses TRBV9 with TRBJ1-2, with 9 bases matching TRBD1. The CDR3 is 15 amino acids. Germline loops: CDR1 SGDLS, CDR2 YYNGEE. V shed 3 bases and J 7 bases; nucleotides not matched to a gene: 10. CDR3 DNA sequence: TGTGCCAGCAGCGCTCTGATACAGGGGGCTGGTGGCTACACCTTC. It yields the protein CASSALIQGAGGYTF.